Each of the 5 T cell receptor beta chains below was sequenced from the same sample in a study of molecular identifiers for immune sequencing clone quantification. Each CDR3 protein is one row after TCRdb ran MiXCR on the PCR reads. The repertoire consists of hundreds of thousands of distinct CDR3 sequences, with over 25% occurring once and the leading ten covering about 0.81%. The sample consisted of naive CD8+ T cells from blood, with Jurkat cell RNA spiked in. Specified subset: FACS-sorted CD8+CD4-CCR7+CD45RA+ naive T cells. These receptors were taken from a human donor in good health. Some libraries in this study had Jurkat cell RNA spiked in.

To note about this clonotype: A much larger clone lies one base from this, so it may be a read error. V gene TRBV2 combines with J gene TRBJ2-3, with D possibly being TRBD2 (5 bases). Germline loops: CDR1 SNHLY, CDR2 FYNNEI. Trimming took off 9 bases at V and 4 bases at J, with 20 bases between the two ends. CDR3 length equals 15 residues. Written as DNA, the CDR3 is TGTGCCAGTGACCCGGGGAGACTATCCGCAGATACGCAGTATTTT. Translation gives CASDPGRLSADTQYF.

This clonotype came up a few times. The V gene is TRBV7-9, the J gene TRBJ1-2, with D uncertain. Germline CDR1 and CDR2: SEHNR and FQNEAQ (reference sequence). The CDR3 is 14 amino acids. With 5 bases removed from V and 6 bases from J, the gap between germline ends came to 16 bases. The CDR3 region has the DNA TGTGCCAGCAGCCACCACCGCCCCCTTGATGGCTACACCTTC. Encoded protein: CASSHHRPLDGYTF.

This clonotype was counted a few times. This may be a read error, as it is one base from a much larger clone. The CDR3 DNA reads as TGTGCCAGCAGCTTCGGACCGTCCTACGAGCGGTACTTC. It translates to CASSFGPSYERYF. The V gene is TRBV5-6, the J gene TRBJ2-7, with D unresolved. The CDR3 has 13 amino acids. CDR1 and CDR2 (germline): SGHDT, YYEEEE.

Only a few counts were recorded for this clonotype. The chain couples TRBV5-1 to TRBJ2-1; possibly TRBD2 for D (5 bases). The V gene lost 0 bases and the J gene lost 6 bases, with 10 bases spanning the gap. The germline CDR1 and CDR2 sequences are SGHRS and YFSETQ. The CDR3 runs to 14 residues. CDR3 in DNA: TGCGCCAGCAGCTTGGCCGCGGGTCTCAATGAGCAGTTCTTC. It specifies CASSLAAGLNEQFF.

This clonotype was picked up many times. This rearrangement joins TRBV13 to TRBJ1-1; 10 bases fit TRBD1. With 3 bases clipped from V and 3 bases from J, the junction kept 4 bases outside the gene matches. The length of the CDR3 is 15 residues. Germline CDR1 PRHDT, CDR2 FYEKMQ (reference sequence). CDR3 loop: CASSFGTGVDTEAFF. CDR3 DNA: TGTGCCAGCAGCTTTGGGACAGGGGTTGACACTGAAGCTTTCTTT.